A single sample is the source of the 5 T cell receptor beta chains below, sequenced in a study of beta chain features in type 1 diabetes. Sequenced material consisted of expressed TCRB transcripts (all of the isolated RNA was reverse transcribed). Profiled with immunoSEQ multiplex PCR; TCRdb holds only in-frame clones, not every one. The sample records about 900,000 clones, roughly 16% being singletons. Material: naive CD4+ T cells from blood. The origin of the receptors is a young woman in good health.

Of note for this clone: With a much larger clone just one base away, this may be a read error. CDR3 protein: CASSDQGNYGYTF. CDR3 nucleotide sequence: TGTGCCAGCAGTGATCAGGGGAACTATGGCTACACCTTC. This sequence joins TRBV28 and TRBJ1-2; TRBD1 might be the D (6 bases). The CDR3 is 13 amino acids. V was shortened by 5 bases and J by 2 bases, with 9 bases between the two germline ends. Germline V gene lookup returns CDR1 MDHEN and CDR2 SYDVKM.

Notes on this clone: Additional DNA sequences in this sample encode the identical CDR3. This chain links TRBV7-2 with TRBJ1-1; weak D call: TRBD1 (6 bases). The V end was cut by 2 bases, the J end by 5 bases, with 6 bases between. CDR3 length equals 12 residues. Germline values: CDR1 SGHTA, CDR2 FQGNSA. In DNA, the CDR3 is TGTGCCAGCAGCTTAAGGGGGACTGAAGCTTTCTTT. This translates into CASSLRGTEAFF.

This clone has just a few counts. This rearrangement joins TRBV9 to TRBJ2-3; 7 bases fit TRBD1. The CDR3 consists of 13 residues. Losses at the gene ends were 4 bases for V and 6 bases for J; bases not matched to a gene: 5. Germline CDR1 and CDR2: SGDLS and YYNGEE. The DNA of the CDR3 is TGTGCCAGCAGCATCGGACAGGCCGATACGCAGTATTTT. Residues: CASSIGQADTQYF.

This clone was observed a few times. This chain connects TRBV29-1 to TRBJ2-7; D is unresolved. The CDR3 length is 11 residues. The V end was cut by 4 bases, the J end by 6 bases, with 10 bases between. Germline loops: CDR1 SQVTM, CDR2 ANQGSEA. The CDR3 nucleotides read TGCAGCGTTGCAGCAGGTAGCGAGCAGTACTTC. Amino acid sequence: CSVAAGSEQYF.

This chain joins TRBV19 and TRBJ2-1; TRBD2 matches at 10 bases. Germline trimming cut 4 bases from V and 12 bases from J; bases unmatched to any gene: 3. This CDR3 spans 12 amino acids. CDR1 and CDR2 from the germline V gene are LNHDA and SQIVND (reference sequence). This CDR3 reads CASSTSGRVQFF. CDR3 DNA: TGTGCCAGTAGTACCAGCGGGAGGGTGCAGTTCTTC.